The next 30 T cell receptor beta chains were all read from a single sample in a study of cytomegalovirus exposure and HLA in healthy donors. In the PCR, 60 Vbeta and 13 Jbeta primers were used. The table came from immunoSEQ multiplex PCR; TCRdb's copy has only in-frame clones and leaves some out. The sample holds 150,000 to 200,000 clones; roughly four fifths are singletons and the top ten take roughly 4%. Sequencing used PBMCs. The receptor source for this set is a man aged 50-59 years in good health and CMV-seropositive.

The CDR3 region has the DNA TGTGCCAGCAGGGGGGTAGCGGGAAGCACAGATACGCAGTATTTT. This codes for CASRGVAGSTDTQYF. V usage is TRBV6-1 and J usage is TRBJ2-3; 8 bases are a match to TRBD2. The CDR3 is 15 residues long. Losses at the gene ends were 6 bases for V and 0 bases for J; bases not matched to a gene: 5. Per the germline V gene, CDR1 is MNHNS and CDR2 is SASEGT.

The CDR3 DNA reads as TGTGCCAGTAGTATAGGGGCAGGTGGTCCCCTTATGAACACTGAAGCTTTCTTT. The encoded protein is CASSIGAGGPLMNTEAFF. This chain joins TRBV19 and TRBJ1-1; D not resolved. The CDR3 consists of 18 residues. CDR1 is LNHDA, CDR2 SQIVND, per germline (reference sequence). V was clipped by 1 base and J by 0 bases, with 18 bases between them.

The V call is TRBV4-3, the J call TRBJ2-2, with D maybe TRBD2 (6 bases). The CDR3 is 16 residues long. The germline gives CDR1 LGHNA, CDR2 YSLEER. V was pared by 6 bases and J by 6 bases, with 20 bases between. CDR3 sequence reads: CASRIVLGGEAGELFF. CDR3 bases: TGCGCCAGCAGAATCGTTCTCGGGGGTGAGGCCGGGGAGCTGTTTTTT.

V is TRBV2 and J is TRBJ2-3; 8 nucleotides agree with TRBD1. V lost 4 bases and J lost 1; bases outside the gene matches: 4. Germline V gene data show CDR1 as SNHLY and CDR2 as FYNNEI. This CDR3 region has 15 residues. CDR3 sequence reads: CASSVRGRGTDTQYF. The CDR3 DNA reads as TGTGCCAGCAGTGTCAGGGGGCGCGGCACAGATACGCAGTATTTT.

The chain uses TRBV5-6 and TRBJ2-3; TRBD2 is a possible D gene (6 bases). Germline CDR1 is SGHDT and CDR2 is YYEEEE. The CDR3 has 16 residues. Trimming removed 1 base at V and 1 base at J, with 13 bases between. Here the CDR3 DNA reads TGTGCCAGCAGCTTGCGAGGCGGGAAAGGCACAGATACGCAGTATTTT. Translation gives CASSLRGGKGTDTQYF.

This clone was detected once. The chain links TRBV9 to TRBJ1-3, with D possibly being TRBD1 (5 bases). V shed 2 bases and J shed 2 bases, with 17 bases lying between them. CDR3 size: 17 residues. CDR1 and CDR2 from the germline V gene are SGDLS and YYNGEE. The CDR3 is CASSVNHPGGTGNTIYF. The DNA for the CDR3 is TGTGCCAGCAGCGTCAACCACCCCGGGGGGACTGGAAACACCATATATTTT.

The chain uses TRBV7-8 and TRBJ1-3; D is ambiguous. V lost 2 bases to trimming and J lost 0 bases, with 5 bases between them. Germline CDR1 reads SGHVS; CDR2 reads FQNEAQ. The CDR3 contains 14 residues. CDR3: CASSLPSSGNTIYF. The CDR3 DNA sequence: TGTGCCAGCAGCTTACCCTCCTCTGGAAACACCATATATTTT.

This CDR3 is CASSVDYPTYNEQFF. Here the CDR3 DNA reads TGTGCCAGCAGCGTAGACTACCCCACTTACAATGAGCAGTTCTTC. The J gene is TRBJ2-1, the V gene TRBV9; D unclear. Germline V gives CDR1 SGDLS, CDR2 YYNGEE. The V end lost 0 bases, the J end lost 4 bases, and 11 bases lay between the germline ends. The CDR3 contains 15 residues.

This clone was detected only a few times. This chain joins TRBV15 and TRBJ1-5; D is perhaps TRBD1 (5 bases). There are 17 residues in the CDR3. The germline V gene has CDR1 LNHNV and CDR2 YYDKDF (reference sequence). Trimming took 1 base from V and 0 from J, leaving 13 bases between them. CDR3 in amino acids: CATSRVGQVDSNQPQHF. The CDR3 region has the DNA TGTGCCACCAGCAGAGTGGGGCAGGTCGATAGCAATCAGCCCCAGCATTTT.

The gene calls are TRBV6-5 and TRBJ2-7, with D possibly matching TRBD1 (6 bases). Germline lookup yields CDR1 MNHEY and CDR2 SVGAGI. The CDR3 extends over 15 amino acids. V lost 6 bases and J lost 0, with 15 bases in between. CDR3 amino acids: CASSRYRESSYEQYF. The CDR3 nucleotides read TGTGCCAGCAGCCGCTACAGGGAGAGCTCCTACGAGCAGTACTTC.

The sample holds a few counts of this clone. The CDR3 sequence is CASSSGINEAFF. The CDR3 coding sequence is TGTGCCAGCAGTTCCGGGATCAATGAAGCTTTCTTT. The chain joins TRBV6-6 to TRBJ1-1; no firm D call. Germline V lookup: CDR1 MNHNY, CDR2 SVGAGI (reference sequence). V was trimmed by 4 bases and J by 7 bases, leaving 10 bases between them. The CDR3 consists of 12 residues.

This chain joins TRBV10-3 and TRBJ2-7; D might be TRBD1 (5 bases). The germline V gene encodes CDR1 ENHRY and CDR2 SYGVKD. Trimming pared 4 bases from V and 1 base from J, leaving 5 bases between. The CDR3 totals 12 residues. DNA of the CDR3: TGTGCCATCAGTGGACAGTCCTACGAGCAGTACTTC. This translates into CAISGQSYEQYF.

The CDR3 DNA follows: TGTGCCAGCAGCGACAGGTTACCCAATCAGCCCCAGCATTTT. Translated, it gives CASSDRLPNQPQHF. The rearrangement links TRBV2 to TRBJ1-5, with a tentative D call TRBD1 (6 bases). The CDR3 length is 14 residues. Trimming shortened V by 6 bases and J by 3 bases, and 12 bases separated the two germline ends. CDR1 and CDR2 from the germline V gene are SNHLY and FYNNEI.

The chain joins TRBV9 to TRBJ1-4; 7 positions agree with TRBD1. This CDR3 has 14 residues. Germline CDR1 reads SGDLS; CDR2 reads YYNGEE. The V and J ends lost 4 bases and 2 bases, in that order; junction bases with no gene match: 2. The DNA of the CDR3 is TGTGCCAGCAGCACGGGACAGACTAATGAAAAACTGTTTTTT. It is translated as CASSTGQTNEKLFF.

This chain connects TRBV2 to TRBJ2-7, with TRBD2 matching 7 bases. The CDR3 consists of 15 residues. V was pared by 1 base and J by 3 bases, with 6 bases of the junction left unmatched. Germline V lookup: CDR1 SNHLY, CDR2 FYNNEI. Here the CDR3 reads CASSEGRENHYEQYF. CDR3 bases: TGTGCCAGCAGTGAAGGGCGGGAGAATCACTACGAGCAGTACTTC.

The CDR3 loop is CARVAGRAGELFF. CDR3 nucleotides: TGTGCCAGAGTAGCGGGGAGGGCCGGGGAGCTGTTTTTT. The chain recombines TRBV27 with TRBJ2-2; TRBD2 matches at 8 bases. This CDR3 region has 13 residues. V lost 9 bases and J lost 6; bases outside the gene matches: 6. Germline values: CDR1 MNHEY, CDR2 SMNVEV (reference sequence).

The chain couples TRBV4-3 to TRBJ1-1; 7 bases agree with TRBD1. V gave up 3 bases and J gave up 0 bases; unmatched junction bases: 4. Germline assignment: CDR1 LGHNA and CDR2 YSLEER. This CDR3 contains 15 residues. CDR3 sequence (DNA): TGCGCCAGCAGCCAGAGGGACAGCATGAACACTGAAGCTTTCTTT. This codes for CASSQRDSMNTEAFF.

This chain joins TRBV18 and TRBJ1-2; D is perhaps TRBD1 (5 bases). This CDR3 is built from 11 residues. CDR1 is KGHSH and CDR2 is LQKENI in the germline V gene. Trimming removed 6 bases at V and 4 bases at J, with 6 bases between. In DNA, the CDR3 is TGTGCCAGCTCGGGGGGCTATGGCTACACCTTC. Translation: CASSGGYGYTF. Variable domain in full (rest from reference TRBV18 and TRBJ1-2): NAGVMQNPRHLVRRRGQEARLRCSPMKGHSHVYWYRQLPEEGLKFMVYLQKENIIDESGMPKERFSAEFPKEGPSILRIQQVVRGDSAAYFCASSGGYGYTFGSGTRLTVV.

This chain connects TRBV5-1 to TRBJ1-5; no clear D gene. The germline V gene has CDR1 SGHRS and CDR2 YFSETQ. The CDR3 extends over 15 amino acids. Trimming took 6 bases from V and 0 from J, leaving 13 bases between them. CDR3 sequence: CASNFGGYSNQPQHF. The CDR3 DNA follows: TGCGCCAGCAACTTCGGAGGTTATAGCAATCAGCCCCAGCATTTT.

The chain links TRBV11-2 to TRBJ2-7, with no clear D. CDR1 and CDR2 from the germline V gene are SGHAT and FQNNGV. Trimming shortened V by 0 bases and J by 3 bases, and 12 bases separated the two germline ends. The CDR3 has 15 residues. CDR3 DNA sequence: TGTGCCAGCAGCTTAGACCCAGCGCCATTCTACGAGCAGTACTTC. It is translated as CASSLDPAPFYEQYF.

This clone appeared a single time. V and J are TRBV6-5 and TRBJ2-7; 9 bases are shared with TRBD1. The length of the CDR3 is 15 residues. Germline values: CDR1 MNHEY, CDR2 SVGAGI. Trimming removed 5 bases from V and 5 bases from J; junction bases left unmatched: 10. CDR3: CASSLPGTGFNEQYF. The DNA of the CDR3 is TGTGCCAGCAGTCTACCCGGGACAGGGTTTAACGAGCAGTACTTC.

CDR3 in amino acids: CASSLLVSGLDEQYF. Written as DNA, the CDR3 is TGTGCCAGCAGCTTATTGGTTAGCGGACTTGACGAGCAGTACTTC. The chain has TRBV11-2 and TRBJ2-7, with D possibly being TRBD2 (6 bases). With 2 bases removed from V and 5 bases from J, the gap between germline ends came to 16 bases. This CDR3 is built from 15 residues. Per germline, CDR1 SGHAT and CDR2 FQNNGV.

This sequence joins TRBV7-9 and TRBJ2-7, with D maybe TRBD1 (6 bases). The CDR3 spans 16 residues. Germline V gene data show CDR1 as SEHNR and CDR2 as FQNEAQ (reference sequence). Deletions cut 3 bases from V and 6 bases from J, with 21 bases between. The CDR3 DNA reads TGTGCCAGCAGCTTCGGACATGGACCGCTGGGGGCCGAGCAGTACTTC. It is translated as CASSFGHGPLGAEQYF. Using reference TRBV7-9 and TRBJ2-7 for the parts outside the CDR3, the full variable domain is DTGVSQNPRHKITKRGQNVTFRCDPISEHNRLYWYRQTLGQGPEFLTYFQNEAQLEKSRLLSDRFSAERPKGSFSTLEIQRTEQGDSAMYLCASSFGHGPLGAEQYFGPGTRLTVT.

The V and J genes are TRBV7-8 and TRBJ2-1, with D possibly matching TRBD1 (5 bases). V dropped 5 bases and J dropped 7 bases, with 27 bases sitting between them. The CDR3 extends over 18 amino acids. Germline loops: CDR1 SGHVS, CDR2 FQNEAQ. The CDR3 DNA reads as TGTGCCAGCAGCCCGCACCTTTGGGCGGACACCACTAAAAATGAGCAGTTCTTC. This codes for CASSPHLWADTTKNEQFF. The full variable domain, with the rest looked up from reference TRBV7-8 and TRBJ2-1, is GAGVSQSPRYKVAKRGQDVALRCDPISGHVSLFWYQQALGQGPEFLTYFQNEAQLDKSGLPSDRFFAERPEGSVSTLKIQRTQQEDSAVYLCASSPHLWADTTKNEQFFGPGTRLTVL.

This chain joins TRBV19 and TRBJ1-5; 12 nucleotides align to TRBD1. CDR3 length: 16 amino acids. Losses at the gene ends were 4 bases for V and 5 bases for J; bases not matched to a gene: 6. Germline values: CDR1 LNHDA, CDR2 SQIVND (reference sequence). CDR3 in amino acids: CASSRGQGAYHQPQHF. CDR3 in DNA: TGTGCCAGTAGTAGGGGACAGGGGGCGTACCATCAGCCCCAGCATTTT.

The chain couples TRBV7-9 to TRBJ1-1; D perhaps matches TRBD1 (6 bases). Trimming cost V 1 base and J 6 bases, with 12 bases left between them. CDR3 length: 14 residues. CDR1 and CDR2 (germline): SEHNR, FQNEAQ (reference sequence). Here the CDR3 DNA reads TGTGCCAGCAGCTTAGGGGCTCAGGGGCCTGAAGCTTTCTTT. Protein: CASSLGAQGPEAFF.

In DNA form, the CDR3 reads TGTGCCAGCAGCTTAAAGGGGCAGGGTTCACCCCTCCACTTT. Amino acid sequence: CASSLKGQGSPLHF. The chain carries TRBV7-3 and TRBJ1-6; D may be TRBD1 (5 bases). Germline lookup yields CDR1 SGHTA and CDR2 FQGTGA. Trimming took off 1 base at V and 9 bases at J, with 10 bases between the two ends. CDR3 length: 14 residues. The full variable domain, in which reference TRBV7-3 and TRBJ1-6 provide the parts outside the CDR3, is GAGVSQTPSNKVTEKGKYVELRCDPISGHTALYWYRQSLGQGPEFLIYFQGTGAADDSGLPNDRFFAVRPEGSVSTLKIQRTERGDSAVYLCASSLKGQGSPLHFGNGTRLTVT.

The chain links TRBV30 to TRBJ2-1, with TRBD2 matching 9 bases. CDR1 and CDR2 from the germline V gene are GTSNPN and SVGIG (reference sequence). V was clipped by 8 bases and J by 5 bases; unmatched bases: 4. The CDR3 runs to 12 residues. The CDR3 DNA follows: TGTGCCCAGCGGGGGGACCACAATGAGCAGTTCTTC. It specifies CAQRGDHNEQFF. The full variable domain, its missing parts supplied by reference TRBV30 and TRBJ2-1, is SQTIHQWPATLVQPVGSPLSLECTVEGTSNPNLYWYRQAAGRGLQLLFYSVGIGQISSEVPQNLSASRPQDRQFILSSKKLLLSDSGFYLCAQRGDHNEQFFGPGTRLTVL.

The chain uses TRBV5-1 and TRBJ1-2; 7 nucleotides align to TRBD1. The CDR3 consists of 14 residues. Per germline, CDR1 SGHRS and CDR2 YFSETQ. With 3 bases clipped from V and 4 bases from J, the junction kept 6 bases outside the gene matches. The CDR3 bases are TGCGCCAGCAGCTCAACCGGGACAGCCTATGGCTACACCTTC. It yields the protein CASSSTGTAYGYTF. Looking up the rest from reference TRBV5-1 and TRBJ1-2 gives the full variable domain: KAGVTQTPRYLIKTRGQQVTLSCSPISGHRSVSWYQQTPGQGLQFLFEYFSETQRNKGNFPGRFSGRQFSNSRSEMNVSTLELGDSALYLCASSSTGTAYGYTFGSGTRLTVV.

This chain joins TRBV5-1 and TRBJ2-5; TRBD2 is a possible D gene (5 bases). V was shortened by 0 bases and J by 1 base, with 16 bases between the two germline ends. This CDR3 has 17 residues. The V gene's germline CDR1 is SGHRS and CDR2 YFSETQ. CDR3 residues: CASSLASAVGFQETQYF. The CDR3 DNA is TGCGCCAGCAGCTTGGCTTCAGCGGTGGGATTCCAAGAGACCCAGTACTTC. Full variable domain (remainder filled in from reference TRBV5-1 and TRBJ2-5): KAGVTQTPRYLIKTRGQQVTLSCSPISGHRSVSWYQQTPGQGLQFLFEYFSETQRNKGNFPGRFSGRQFSNSRSEMNVSTLELGDSALYLCASSLASAVGFQETQYFGPGTRLLVL.